The 29 T cell receptor beta chains listed next were all sequenced from one sample in a study of control samples from healthy donors and cancer patients. Using immunoSEQ multiplex PCR, the repertoire was profiled, and TCRdb retains in-frame clones only, with some absent. The sample yields roughly 170,000 clones, around 88% seen once. Material: blood. The source is a young woman in good health.

The V gene is TRBV5-6, the J gene TRBJ2-4, with D hard to call. The CDR3 is made up of 12 amino acids. From germline, CDR1 is SGHDT and CDR2 YYEEEE. Deletions cut 2 bases from V and 8 bases from J, with 8 bases between. This CDR3 is CASSFSMDIQYF. DNA of the CDR3: TGTGCCAGCAGCTTTTCAATGGACATTCAGTACTTC. Complete variable domain (other parts from reference TRBV5-6 and TRBJ2-4): DAGVTQSPTHLIKTRGQQVTLRCSPKSGHDTVSWYQQALGQGPQFIFQYYEEEERQRGNFPDRFSGHQFPNYSSELNVNALLLGDSALYLCASSFSMDIQYFGAGTRLSVL.

This sequence joins TRBV21-1 and TRBJ2-7; the DNA was not used to check the table's D call, TRBD2. TRBV21-1 is deemed a pseudogene. The CDR3 contains 13 residues. CDR3 bases: TGTGCCAGCAGCAAGATGCGGACCTACGAGCAGTACGTC. Its translation: CASSKMRTYEQYV.

The chain couples TRBV3-1 (or the pseudogene TRBV3-2) to TRBJ2-1; D is possibly TRBD1 or TRBD2 (5 bases each). The length of the CDR3 is 14 residues. The germline CDR1 and CDR2 sequences are LGHDT and YNNKEL (reference sequence). Trimming took 5 bases from V and 1 from J, leaving 9 bases between them. CDR3 loop: CASSTEGSYNEQFF. The DNA of the CDR3 is TGTGCCAGCAGCACAGAGGGGTCCTACAATGAGCAGTTCTTC.

The V gene is TRBV19, the J gene TRBJ1-2, with D maybe TRBD1 (6 bases). The CDR3 sequence is 14 residues long. CDR1 and CDR2 from the germline V gene are LNHDA and SQIVND (reference sequence). V lost 4 bases to trimming and J lost 5 bases, with 14 bases between them. The CDR3 here is CASSNGQTLYGYTF. The CDR3 DNA reads as TGTGCCAGTAGTAACGGACAGACTTTATATGGCTACACCTTC.

This clone was seen once. J is TRBJ1-1 and V is TRBV5-5, with D perhaps TRBD1 (5 bases). Trimming stripped 1 base from V and 3 bases from J, with 7 bases between. CDR1 is SGHKS, CDR2 YYEKEE, per germline (reference sequence). This CDR3 is 13 amino acids long. The CDR3 reads CASSLWGDTEAFF. The CDR3 DNA is TGTGCCAGCAGCTTGTGGGGGGACACTGAAGCTTTCTTT.

V gene TRBV28 combines with J gene TRBJ1-1; no reliable D call. The CDR3 spans 11 residues. Trimming shortened V by 2 bases and J by 8 bases, and 6 bases separated the two germline ends. Germline CDR1 reads MDHEN; CDR2 reads SYDVKM. DNA of the CDR3: TGTGCCAGCAGTTTACCGATCGAAGCTTTCTTT. Its translation is CASSLPIEAFF. Variable domain in full (rest from reference TRBV28 and TRBJ1-1): DVKVTQSSRYLVKRTGEKVFLECVQDMDHENMFWYRQDPGLGLRLIYFSYDVKMKEKGDIPEGYSVSREKKERFSLILESASTNQTSMYLCASSLPIEAFFGQGTRLTVV.

The rearrangement joins TRBV4-2 to TRBJ2-1; 9 bases match TRBD2. The CDR3 covers 17 residues. Germline V gene lookup returns CDR1 LGHNA and CDR2 YNFKEQ. The junction had 12 bases not matched to a gene; V was cut back by 3 bases and J by 6 bases. The CDR3 sequence is CASSQAAGAGGPNEQFF. CDR3 coding DNA: TGTGCCAGCAGCCAGGCGGCCGGGGCGGGAGGGCCCAATGAGCAGTTCTTC.

The rearrangement links TRBV28 to TRBJ2-1; D gene uncertain. Germline assignment: CDR1 MDHEN and CDR2 SYDVKM. CDR3 length: 13 amino acids. V shed 4 bases and J shed 7 bases, with 11 bases lying between them. DNA for the CDR3: TGTGCCAGCAGTTACCGACGGCCAAATGAGCAGTTCTTC. Protein product: CASSYRRPNEQFF.

CDR3 sequence reads: CASSLLGQGFTGELFF. In nucleotides, the CDR3 is TGTGCCAGCAGCTTATTGGGACAGGGGTTCACCGGGGAGCTGTTTTTT. The chain employs TRBV11-2 and TRBJ2-2, with 10 positions matching TRBD1. Per the germline V gene, CDR1 is SGHAT and CDR2 is FQNNGV. This CDR3 region has 16 residues. V lost 2 bases, J lost 4 bases, and 4 bases stayed unmatched.

The table lists this clone with a few counts. V gene TRBV6-4 combines with J gene TRBJ2-6; the D gene is possibly TRBD2 (7 bases). Looked up from germline, CDR1 is MRHNA and CDR2 is SNTAGT. V was clipped by 2 bases and J by 4 bases, with 12 bases between them. The CDR3 totals 16 residues. CDR3 DNA: TGTGCCAGCAGTGACGGGGGGGCGACAGGGGCCAACGTCCTGACTTTC. Translating it yields CASSDGGATGANVLTF.

This chain joins TRBV19 and TRBJ1-6; possible D gene TRBD1, 6 bases. This CDR3 is built from 15 residues. V dropped 1 base and J dropped 4 bases, with 8 bases sitting between them. In germline, CDR1 is LNHDA, CDR2 SQIVND (reference sequence). DNA of the CDR3: TGTGCCAGTAGTATAGGGACAGCGTATAATTCACCCCTCCACTTT. This codes for CASSIGTAYNSPLHF.

The chain employs TRBV5-1 and TRBJ2-7; perhaps D is TRBD1 or TRBD2 (5 bases each). Looked up from germline, CDR1 is SGHRS and CDR2 is YFSETQ. The CDR3 is 14 residues long. V was trimmed by 5 bases and J by 1 base, leaving 13 bases between them. In DNA form, the CDR3 reads TGCGCCAGCAGATTCCGGGACGCTTCCTACGAGCAGTACGTC. Translation: CASRFRDASYEQYV.

This chain links TRBV5-1 with TRBJ2-2; D might be TRBD1 (5 bases). This CDR3 is built from 18 residues. The germline V gene has CDR1 SGHRS and CDR2 YFSETQ. V was cut by 1 base and J by 1 base, with 17 bases left in between. In DNA, the CDR3 is TGCGCCAGCAGCTTGAATTCCAGGGCTCTAAGGAACACCGGGGAGCTGTTTTTT. Translated: CASSLNSRALRNTGELFF. Full variable domain (rest looked up from reference TRBV5-1 and TRBJ2-2): KAGVTQTPRYLIKTRGQQVTLSCSPISGHRSVSWYQQTPGQGLQFLFEYFSETQRNKGNFPGRFSGRQFSNSRSEMNVSTLELGDSALYLCASSLNSRALRNTGELFFGEGSRLTVL.

This clone was counted once. The chain joins TRBV4-1 to TRBJ1-2; maybe TRBD1 (5 bases). The CDR3 spans 15 residues. From germline, CDR1 is MGHRA and CDR2 YSYEKL. V was clipped by 1 base and J by 1 base, with 10 bases between them. CDR3 amino acids: CASSQVWGGNYGYTF. CDR3 DNA: TGCGCCAGCAGCCAAGTGTGGGGGGGTAACTATGGCTACACCTTC.

V gene TRBV5-6 combines with J gene TRBJ2-7, with D perhaps TRBD1 or TRBD2 (5 bases each). V lost 0 bases, J lost 3 bases, and 16 bases lay in between. Germline V gives CDR1 SGHDT, CDR2 YYEEEE. The CDR3 length is 16 residues. The CDR3 spells CASSLVLSGTGYEQYF. The CDR3 DNA sequence: TGTGCCAGCAGCTTGGTATTATCCGGGACCGGCTACGAGCAGTACTTC.

V is TRBV11-2 and J is TRBJ1-3, with D unresolved. Germline V gene data show CDR1 as SGHAT and CDR2 as FQNNGV. The V end lost 6 bases, the J end lost 4 bases, and 7 bases lay between the germline ends. This CDR3 is built from 12 residues. CDR3 loop: CASRGSGNTIYF. CDR3 DNA: TGTGCCAGCAGGGGAAGCGGAAACACCATATATTTT.

This clone was seen once. V and J are TRBV11-2 and TRBJ2-5, with 12 bases matching TRBD1. J was trimmed by 7 bases and V by 6 bases; bases with no gene match: 9. Germline-derived CDR1 and CDR2 are SGHAT and FQNNGV. The CDR3 contains 15 residues. DNA of the CDR3: TGTGCCAGCAGTCTACGAAGGGACAGGGGGCCGACCCAGTACTTC. It translates to CASSLRRDRGPTQYF.

The chain couples TRBV19 to TRBJ1-5, with D possibly matching TRBD1 (5 bases). V was pared by 4 bases and J by 6 bases, with 16 bases between. CDR1 and CDR2 (germline): LNHDA, SQIVND (reference sequence). The CDR3 runs 15 residues. CDR3 residues: CASSTNQGRGQPQHF. The CDR3 coding sequence is TGTGCCAGTAGTACAAACCAGGGTAGGGGTCAGCCCCAGCATTTT.

This rearrangement joins TRBV11-3 to TRBJ1-1; no clear D gene. The V gene's germline CDR1 is SGHNT and CDR2 YENEEA. Trimming removed 2 bases at V and 5 bases at J, with 9 bases between. The CDR3 extends over 13 amino acids. The chain's CDR3 is CASSLIGRTEAFF. CDR3 nucleotides: TGTGCCAGCAGCTTAATCGGACGAACTGAAGCTTTCTTT.

The chain combines TRBV5-4 with TRBJ2-1; TRBD2 agrees at 9 bases. Trimming removed 1 base from V and 0 bases from J; junction bases left unmatched: 2. The CDR3 extends over 16 amino acids. CDR1 SGHNT and CDR2 YYREEE come from the germline V gene (reference sequence). The DNA for the CDR3 is TGTGCCAGCAGCTTGCAAGCGGGAGGCTCCTACAATGAGCAGTTCTTC. Its protein product is CASSLQAGGSYNEQFF.

The chain couples TRBV29-1 to TRBJ2-5; D unresolved. CDR3 size: 15 residues. V was cut by 3 bases and J by 1 base, with 15 bases left in between. Germline V CDR1 and CDR2: SQVTM, ANQGSEA. Here the CDR3 DNA reads TGCAGCGTTGATCAGTTGTTGGGGATCCAAGAGACCCAGTACTTC. It is translated as CSVDQLLGIQETQYF.

The chain recombines TRBV5-1 with TRBJ2-2; tentatively, D is TRBD1 or TRBD2 (5 bases each). V lost 1 base to trimming and J lost 5 bases, with 12 bases between them. This CDR3 spans 15 amino acids. The V gene's germline CDR1 is SGHRS and CDR2 YFSETQ. DNA for the CDR3: TGCGCCAGCAGCTTGACAACAGGAGGAACCGGGGAGCTGTTTTTT. Translating it yields CASSLTTGGTGELFF.

J is TRBJ1-3 and V is TRBV27; D call uncertain. Per germline, CDR1 MNHEY and CDR2 SMNVEV (reference sequence). V gave up 4 bases and J gave up 4 bases, with 8 bases separating them. The CDR3 extends over 13 amino acids. The CDR3 sequence: CASSSLGGNTIYF. The CDR3 nucleotides read TGTGCCAGCAGTTCCCTAGGCGGAAACACCATATATTTT.

In its sample, this clone was seen once. The chain carries TRBV7-2 and TRBJ2-5, with 8 bases matching TRBD2. V was pared by 1 base and J by 5 bases, with 9 bases of the junction left unmatched. CDR3 length: 16 residues. The germline V gene encodes CDR1 SGHTA and CDR2 FQGNSA. The DNA of the CDR3 is TGTGCCAGCAGCTTAGGAGGCGGGACTAGTGTTGAGACCCAGTACTTC. As protein: CASSLGGGTSVETQYF.

The CDR3 reads CASSLASGGVYNEQFF. The CDR3, as DNA: TGTGCCAGCAGTTTGGCTAGCGGGGGGGTCTACAATGAGCAGTTCTTC. The gene calls are TRBV27 and TRBJ2-1, with 12 bases that match TRBD2. The CDR3 is 16 amino acids. V lost 3 bases and J lost 3; bases outside the gene matches: 3. Germline V gives CDR1 MNHEY, CDR2 SMNVEV (reference sequence).

The chain carries TRBV19 and TRBJ1-1, with a tentative D call TRBD1 (5 bases). CDR1 and CDR2 (germline): LNHDA, SQIVND (reference sequence). V dropped 5 bases and J dropped 5 bases, with 12 bases sitting between them. This CDR3 is built from 13 residues. CDR3 nucleotides: TGTGCCAGTAGTCAAACTCGGGGGACTGAAGCTTTCTTT. It translates to CASSQTRGTEAFF.

The chain uses TRBV5-4 and TRBJ1-6, with D maybe TRBD1 (5 bases). This CDR3 comprises 16 residues. V was shortened by 0 bases and J by 5 bases, with 12 bases between the two germline ends. CDR1 is SGHNT and CDR2 is YYREEE in the germline V gene (reference sequence). CDR3: CASSLAPDTNNSPLHF. In nucleotides, the CDR3 is TGTGCCAGCAGCTTGGCCCCGGACACGAATAATTCACCCCTCCACTTT.

This clone came up a few times. The chain recombines TRBV19 with TRBJ2-2, with D perhaps matching TRBD1 (6 bases). The CDR3 contains 14 residues. CDR1 LNHDA and CDR2 SQIVND come from the germline V gene (reference sequence). Trimming removed 3 bases from V and 4 bases from J, with 9 bases in between. The CDR3 sequence: CASSIQGTTGELFF. CDR3 DNA: TGTGCCAGTAGTATCCAGGGGACCACCGGGGAGCTGTTTTTT.

The gene calls are TRBV14 and TRBJ1-1, with TRBD1 as a possible D gene (6 bases). There are 13 residues in the CDR3. Germline loops: CDR1 SGHDN, CDR2 FVKESK. Trimming took 3 bases from V and 9 from J, leaving 14 bases between them. CDR3 in DNA: TGTGCCAGCAGCCAGAAACGACAGGTGAAAGCTTTCTTT. It codes for CASSQKRQVKAFF.